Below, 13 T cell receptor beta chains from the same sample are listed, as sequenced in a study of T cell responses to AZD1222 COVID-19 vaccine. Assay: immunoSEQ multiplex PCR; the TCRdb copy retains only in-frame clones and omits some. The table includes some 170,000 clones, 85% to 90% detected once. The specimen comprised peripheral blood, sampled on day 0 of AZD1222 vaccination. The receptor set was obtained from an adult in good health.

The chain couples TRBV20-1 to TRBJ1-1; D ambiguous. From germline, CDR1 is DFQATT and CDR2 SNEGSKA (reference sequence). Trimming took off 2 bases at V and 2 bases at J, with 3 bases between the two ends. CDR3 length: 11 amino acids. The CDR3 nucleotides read TGCAGTGCTAGACCAAACACTGAAGCTTTCTTT. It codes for CSARPNTEAFF.

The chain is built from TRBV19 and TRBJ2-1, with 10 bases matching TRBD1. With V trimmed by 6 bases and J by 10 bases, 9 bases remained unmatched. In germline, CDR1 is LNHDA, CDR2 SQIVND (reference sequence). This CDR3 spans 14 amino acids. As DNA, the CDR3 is TGTGCCAGTAGGAATTCCGGGACAGGGGACGAGCAGTTCTTC. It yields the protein CASRNSGTGDEQFF. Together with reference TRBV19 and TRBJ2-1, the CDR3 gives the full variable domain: DGGITQSPKYLFRKEGQNVTLSCEQNLNHDAMYWYRQDPGQGLRLIYYSQIVNDFQKGDIAEGYSVSREKKESFPLTVTSAQKNPTAFYLCASRNSGTGDEQFFGPGTRLTVL.

The CDR3: CASSYGGAGADTQYF. The CDR3 region has the DNA TGTGCCAGCAGTTACGGGGGGGCGGGTGCAGATACGCAGTATTTT. This chain joins TRBV6-5 and TRBJ2-3, with D possibly being TRBD2 (7 bases). The CDR3 extends over 15 amino acids. The ends were cut back, 2 bases at V and 4 bases at J, with 13 bases in the middle. Per germline, CDR1 MNHEY and CDR2 SVGAGI.

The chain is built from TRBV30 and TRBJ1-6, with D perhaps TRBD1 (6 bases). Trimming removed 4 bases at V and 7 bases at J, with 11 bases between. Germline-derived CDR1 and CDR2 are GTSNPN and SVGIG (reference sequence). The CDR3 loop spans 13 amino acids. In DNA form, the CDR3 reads TGTGCCTGGACTCAGGGGCCGAATTCACCCCTCCACTTT. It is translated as CAWTQGPNSPLHF.

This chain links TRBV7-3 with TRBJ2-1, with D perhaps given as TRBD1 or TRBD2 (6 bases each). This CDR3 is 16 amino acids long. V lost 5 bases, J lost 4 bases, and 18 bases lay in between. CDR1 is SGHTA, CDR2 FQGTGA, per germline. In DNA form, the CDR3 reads TGTGCCAGCAGCCAAGGGGGGCAGGGTAATTACAATGAGCAGTTCTTC. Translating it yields CASSQGGQGNYNEQFF.

CDR3 nucleotide sequence: TGTGCCAGCAGTTCAAGCCCCCAGGGCCTCACGAACACCGGGGAGCTGTTTTTT. It encodes CASSSSPQGLTNTGELFF. The V and J genes are TRBV28 and TRBJ2-2; tentatively, D is TRBD1 (5 bases). With 4 bases removed from V and 0 bases from J, the gap between germline ends came to 18 bases. This CDR3 is built from 18 residues. Germline V gene sequence: CDR1 MDHEN, CDR2 SYDVKM.

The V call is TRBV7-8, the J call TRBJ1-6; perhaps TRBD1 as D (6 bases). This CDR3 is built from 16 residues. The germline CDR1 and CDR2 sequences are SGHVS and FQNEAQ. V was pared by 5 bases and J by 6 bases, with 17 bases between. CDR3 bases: TGTGCCAGCAGCCCCACCCGACAGGCTCGTAATTCACCCCTCCACTTT. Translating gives CASSPTRQARNSPLHF.

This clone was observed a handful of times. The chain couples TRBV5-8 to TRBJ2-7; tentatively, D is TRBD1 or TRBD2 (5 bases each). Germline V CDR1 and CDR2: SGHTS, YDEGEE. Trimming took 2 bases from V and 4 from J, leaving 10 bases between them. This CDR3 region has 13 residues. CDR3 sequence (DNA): TGTGCCAGCAGCTTCAGGGACCGATACGAGCAGTACTTC. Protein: CASSFRDRYEQYF. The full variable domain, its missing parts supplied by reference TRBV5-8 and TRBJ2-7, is EAGVTQSPTHLIKTRGQQATLRCSPISGHTSVYWYQQALGLGLQFLLWYDEGEERNRGNFPPRFSGRQFPNYSSELNVNALELEDSALYLCASSFRDRYEQYFGPGTRLTVT.

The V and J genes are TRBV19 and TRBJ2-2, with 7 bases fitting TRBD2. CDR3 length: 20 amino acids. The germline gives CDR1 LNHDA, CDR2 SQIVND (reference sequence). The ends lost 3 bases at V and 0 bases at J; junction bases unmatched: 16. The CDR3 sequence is CASSIPIHRGGYANTGELFF. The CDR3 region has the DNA TGTGCCAGTAGTATTCCCATACACCGCGGGGGATACGCGAACACCGGGGAGCTGTTTTTT.

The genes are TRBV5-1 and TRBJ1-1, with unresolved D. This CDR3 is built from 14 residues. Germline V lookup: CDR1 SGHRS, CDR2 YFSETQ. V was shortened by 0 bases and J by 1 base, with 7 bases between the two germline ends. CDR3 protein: CASSLDPTNTEAFF. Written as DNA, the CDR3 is TGCGCCAGCAGCTTGGACCCGACGAACACTGAAGCTTTCTTT.

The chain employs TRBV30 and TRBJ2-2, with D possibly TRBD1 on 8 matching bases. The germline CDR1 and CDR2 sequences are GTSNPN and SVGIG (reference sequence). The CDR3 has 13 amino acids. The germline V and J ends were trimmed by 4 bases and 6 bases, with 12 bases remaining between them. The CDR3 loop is CAWNRGGPGELFF. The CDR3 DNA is TGTGCCTGGAACAGGGGGGGTCCCGGGGAGCTGTTTTTT. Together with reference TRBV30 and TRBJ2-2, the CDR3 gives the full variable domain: SQTIHQWPATLVQPVGSPLSLECTVEGTSNPNLYWYRQAAGRGLQLLFYSVGIGQISSEVPQNLSASRPQDRQFILSSKKLLLSDSGFYLCAWNRGGPGELFFGEGSRLTVL.

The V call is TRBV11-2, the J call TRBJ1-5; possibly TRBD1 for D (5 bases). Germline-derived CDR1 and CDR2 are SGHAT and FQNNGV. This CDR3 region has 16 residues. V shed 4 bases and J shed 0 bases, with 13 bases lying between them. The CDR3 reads CASSYPQDYSNQPQHF. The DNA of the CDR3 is TGTGCCAGCAGCTATCCACAGGACTATAGCAATCAGCCCCAGCATTTT.

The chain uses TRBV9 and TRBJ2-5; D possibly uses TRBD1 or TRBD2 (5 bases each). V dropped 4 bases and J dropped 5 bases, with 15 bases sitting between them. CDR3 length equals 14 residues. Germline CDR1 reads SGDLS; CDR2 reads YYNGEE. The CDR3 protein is CASSPLGVAETQYF. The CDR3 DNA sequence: TGTGCCAGCAGCCCCCTGGGGGTGGCTGAGACCCAGTACTTC.